This T cell receptor beta chain is from a study of blood T cell repertoires in COVID-19. Study processing details: How many nucleated cells were present was estimated from reference gene primer amplification. The table came from immunoSEQ multiplex PCR; TCRdb's copy has only in-frame clones and leaves some out. The V and J calls and clone size were taken over from that table, and D and trimming were inferred from the DNA. The table includes 400,000 to 450,000 clones, 70% to 90% detected once. The specimen sequenced was peripheral blood. The clonotype comes from a young man with COVID-19, enrolled during active disease.

The CDR3 sequence: CASSLAAGGFYGEQYF. The CDR3 nucleotides are TGTGCCAGCAGCTTGGCCGCAGGGGGCTTCTATGGCGAGCAGTACTTC. This chain joins TRBV5-4 and TRBJ2-7; TRBD1 aligns across 8 bases. The CDR3 extends over 16 amino acids. With V trimmed by 0 bases and J by 6 bases, 11 bases remained unmatched. Germline assignment: CDR1 SGHNT and CDR2 YYREEE (reference sequence).